This passage covers 19 T cell receptor beta chains from one sample sequenced in a study of T-cell memory formation after mild COVID-19. TCRdb reprocessed the 5' RACE reads with MiXCR, giving one entry per CDR3 protein. The sample lists 450,000 to 700,000 distinct CDR3 sequences, approximately 18% seen once, with 12% in the top ten. Sequencing input: PBMCs or a T cell subset sorted from them (not recorded which). The receptor source for this set is an adult woman who had mild COVID-19 (a few samples of this study predate the infection). Cell type and time point are not known.

The J gene is TRBJ2-7, the V gene TRBV30; 7 bases align to TRBD1. The CDR3 has 13 residues. Trimming removed 2 bases from V and 5 bases from J; junction bases left unmatched: 6. Germline V gene data show CDR1 as GTSNPN and CDR2 as SVGIG (reference sequence). As DNA, the CDR3 is TGTGCCTGGAGTCGGGACAGAACCAACGAGCAGTACTTC. Translated, it gives CAWSRDRTNEQYF.

The chain couples TRBV12-3 or TRBV12-4 to TRBJ1-2; 8 bases align to TRBD1. V gave up 6 bases and J gave up 5 bases; unmatched junction bases: 5. This CDR3 has 13 amino acids. The CDR3 DNA is TGTGCCAGCAGATCAGGACAGGGATATGGCTACACCTTC. Its protein is CASRSGQGYGYTF.

The sample holds a few counts of this clonotype. The V call is TRBV6-6, the J call TRBJ1-6; D is undetermined. Looked up from germline, CDR1 is MNHNY and CDR2 is SVGAGI (reference sequence). V was clipped by 8 bases and J by 4 bases, with 6 bases between them. This CDR3 spans 12 amino acids. The CDR3 nucleotides are TGTGCCAGCCGGTCTTATAATTCACCCCTCCACTTT. Amino acids: CASRSYNSPLHF.

The chain carries TRBV5-1 and TRBJ1-1; D uncertain. The germline CDR1 and CDR2 sequences are SGHRS and YFSETQ. V was trimmed by 2 bases and J by 4 bases, leaving 12 bases between them. The CDR3 has 14 amino acids. For the CDR3, the DNA is TGCGCCAGCAGCTTCGGATCTGATGGCACTGAAGCTTTCTTT. This encodes CASSFGSDGTEAFF.

The chain couples TRBV20-1 to TRBJ1-2; 7 nucleotides match TRBD1. The CDR3 sequence is 13 residues long. V lost 1 base to trimming and J lost 3 bases; unmatched junction nucleotides: 2. Germline V gene sequence: CDR1 DFQATT, CDR2 SNEGSKA (reference sequence). The CDR3 loop reads CSARGDRDYGYTF. The CDR3 DNA is TGCAGTGCTAGAGGGGACAGAGACTATGGCTACACCTTC.

This clonotype showed up just a few times. The J gene is TRBJ2-1, the V gene TRBV20-1, with D unclear. Germline CDR1 is DFQATT and CDR2 is SNEGSKA (reference sequence). Trimming pared 1 base from V and 2 bases from J, leaving 6 bases between. CDR3 length equals 13 residues. CDR3 sequence reads: CSARGHAYNEQFF. The DNA of the CDR3 is TGCAGTGCTAGAGGACATGCCTACAATGAGCAGTTCTTC.

This clonotype has only a few counts. In DNA form, the CDR3 reads TGTGCCAGCAGCCAAGATGCCGGTGGAGCGTTGAATTCCTACGAGCAGTACTTC. This gives the protein CASSQDAGGALNSYEQYF. V is TRBV14 and J is TRBJ2-7; unclear D gene. Germline CDR1 reads SGHDN; CDR2 reads FVKESK. V was trimmed by 0 bases and J by 1 base, leaving 19 bases between them. The CDR3 extends over 18 amino acids.

This clonotype appeared a few times. The chain uses TRBV4-1 and TRBJ2-1; 7 bases are a match to TRBD2. CDR1 and CDR2 from the germline V gene are MGHRA and YSYEKL. The CDR3 runs to 15 residues. Unmatched junction bases numbered 8, after V lost 4 bases and J lost 5 bases. CDR3 in amino acids: CASSPGLAADNEQFF. The CDR3 coding sequence is TGCGCCAGCAGCCCTGGGCTAGCGGCCGACAATGAGCAGTTCTTC.

In this sample, this clonotype turned up a few times. The chain couples TRBV29-1 to TRBJ2-1, with D maybe TRBD2 (6 bases). V gave up 7 bases and J gave up 8 bases, with 18 bases separating them. The CDR3 has 13 amino acids. Germline V lookup: CDR1 SQVTM, CDR2 ANQGSEA. Here the CDR3 DNA reads TGCAGCGCCTCGATGACTAGTCTGGATGAGCAGTTCTTC. Its protein product is CSASMTSLDEQFF.

On this clonotype itself: The junction and the germline gene differ at one end; a read error may be behind it. The rearrangement uses TRBV5-5 and TRBJ1-1; D is perhaps TRBD1 (6 bases). The CDR3 extends over 13 amino acids. Germline V gene data show CDR1 as SGHKS and CDR2 as YYEKEE (reference sequence). CDR3 in DNA: TGTGGCAGCAGCTTCCCAGGGGCAACTGAAGCTTTCTTT. It encodes CGSSFPGATEAFF.

The chain carries TRBV7-8 and TRBJ1-2; D is unresolved. There are 12 residues in the CDR3. Germline V gene sequence: CDR1 SGHVS, CDR2 FQNEAQ. V was shortened by 1 base and J by 7 bases, with 7 bases between the two germline ends. The CDR3 nucleotides read TGTGCCAGCAGCTTAGTTTCTGGTGGCTACACCTTC. Residues: CASSLVSGGYTF.

This clonotype was seen only a few times. The chain recombines TRBV14 with TRBJ2-1; 10 bases are shared with TRBD2. Per germline, CDR1 SGHDN and CDR2 FVKESK. This CDR3 spans 16 amino acids. Unmatched junction bases numbered 6, after V lost 4 bases and J lost 3 bases. The CDR3, as DNA: TGTGCCAGCAGCCGACCGACTAGCGGGTACTACAATGAGCAGTTCTTC. Protein product: CASSRPTSGYYNEQFF.

This clonotype was observed a few times. J is TRBJ2-3 and V is TRBV5-1; D might be TRBD2 (6 bases). Germline values: CDR1 SGHRS, CDR2 YFSETQ. The length of the CDR3 is 13 residues. V was clipped by 0 bases and J by 5 bases, with 7 bases between them. CDR3 region: CASSLGGLDTQYF. The CDR3 region has the DNA TGCGCCAGCAGCTTGGGGGGACTAGATACGCAGTATTTT.

This rearrangement joins TRBV23-1 to TRBJ2-5; TRBD1 agrees at 8 bases. TRBV23-1 qualifies as an ORF whose function is uncertain. V lost 2 bases, J lost 3 bases, and 8 bases stayed unmatched. The CDR3 has 16 residues. CDR3 in DNA: TGCGCCAGCAGTCAACTTCAGACAGGGGCTAAAGAGACCCAGTACTTC. Its translation is CASSQLQTGAKETQYF.

A few counts support this clonotype. The chain carries TRBV11-2 and TRBJ2-3, with D tentatively TRBD1 or TRBD2 (6 bases each). The CDR3 has 15 amino acids. Germline CDR1 reads SGHAT; CDR2 reads FQNNGV. Deletions cut 8 bases from V and 4 bases from J, with 19 bases between. CDR3 sequence (DNA): TGTGCCAGCGCCCCCAAAGGGGGGTGGTCAGATACGCAGTATTTT. Translation gives CASAPKGGWSDTQYF.

The rearrangement uses TRBV15 and TRBJ2-7, with D possibly TRBD2 on 5 matching bases. V dropped 6 bases and J dropped 0 bases, with 12 bases sitting between them. This CDR3 spans 14 amino acids. Germline assignment: CDR1 LNHNV and CDR2 YYDKDF (reference sequence). The CDR3 protein is CATRDEGNSYEQYF. CDR3 DNA: TGTGCCACCAGGGACGAGGGAAACTCCTACGAGCAGTACTTC. Drawing the rest from reference TRBV15 and TRBJ2-7, the complete variable domain is DAMVIQNPRYQVTQFGKPVTLSCSQTLNHNVMYWYQQKSSQAPKLLFHYYDKDFNNEADTPDNFQSRRPNTSFCFLDIRSPGLGDTAMYLCATRDEGNSYEQYFGPGTRLTVT.

The CDR3 bases are TGTGCCAGCAGCCAATTCACAGGGACGTATGAGCTGTTTTTT. It yields the protein CASSQFTGTYELFF. The rearrangement uses TRBV14 and TRBJ2-2; D is perhaps TRBD1 (6 bases). The CDR3 covers 14 residues. Per the germline V gene, CDR1 is SGHDN and CDR2 is FVKESK. Trimming pared 2 bases from V and 11 bases from J, leaving 15 bases between.

The rearrangement joins TRBV7-9 to TRBJ2-7; 10 bases agree with TRBD1. The CDR3 length is 16 residues. The V and J ends lost 3 bases and 2 bases, in that order; junction bases with no gene match: 7. The germline CDR1 and CDR2 sequences are SEHNR and FQNEAQ (reference sequence). The CDR3 spells CASSFSPGQGTYEQYF. The CDR3, as DNA: TGTGCCAGCAGCTTTTCCCCGGGACAGGGGACCTACGAGCAGTACTTC.

This clonotype was counted between two and nine times. V is TRBV15 and J is TRBJ1-1; maybe TRBD1 (6 bases). V lost 5 bases, J lost 4 bases, and 17 bases lay in between. This CDR3 region has 15 residues. Germline lookup yields CDR1 LNHNV and CDR2 YYDKDF (reference sequence). For the CDR3, the DNA is TGTGCCACCAGCGGAAAGAGAACAGGGCCCACTGAAGCTTTCTTT. This translates into CATSGKRTGPTEAFF.